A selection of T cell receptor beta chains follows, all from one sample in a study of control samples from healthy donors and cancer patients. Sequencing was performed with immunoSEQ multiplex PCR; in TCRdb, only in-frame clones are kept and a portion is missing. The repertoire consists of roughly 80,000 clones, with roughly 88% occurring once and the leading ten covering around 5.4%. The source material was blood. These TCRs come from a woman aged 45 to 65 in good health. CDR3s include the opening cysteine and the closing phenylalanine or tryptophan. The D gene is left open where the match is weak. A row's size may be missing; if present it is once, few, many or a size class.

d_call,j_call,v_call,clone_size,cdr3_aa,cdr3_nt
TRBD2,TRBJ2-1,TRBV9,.,CASSAGGGSYNEQFF,TGTGCCAGCAGCGCCGGGGGGGGTTCCTACAATGAGCAGTTCTTC
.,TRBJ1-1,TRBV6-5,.,CASSYGFPASYDAFF,TGTGCCAGCAGTTACGGCTTCCCCGCCTCTTATGACGCTTTCTTT
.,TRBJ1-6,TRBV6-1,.,CASSEGSGDSTPLHF,TGTGCCAGCAGTGAAGGTTCAGGAGACTCAACACCCCTCCACTTT
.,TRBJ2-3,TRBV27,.,CASRLLGRDTQYF,TGTGCCAGCAGGTTACTAGGGCGAGATACGCAGTATTTT
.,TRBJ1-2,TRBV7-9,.,CASSSVVGYGYTF,TGTGCCAGCAGCTCGGTTGTCGGATATGGCTACACCTTC
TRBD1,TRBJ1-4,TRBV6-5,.,CASSRNTGANEKLFF,TGTGCCAGCAGCCGAAATACAGGGGCTAATGAAAAACTGTTTTTT
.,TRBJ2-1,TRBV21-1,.,CASRHRAEYNEQFF,TGTGCCAGCAGACACCGGGCGGAGTACAATGAGCAGTTCTTC
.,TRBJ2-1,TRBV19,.,CASSIGIYNEQFF,TGTGCCAGTAGTATAGGGATTTACAATGAGCAGTTCTTC
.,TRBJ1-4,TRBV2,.,CASRPDHGKLFF,TGTGCCAGCAGACCAGATCACGGAAAACTGTTTTTT
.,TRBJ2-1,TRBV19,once,CASQLARGTGEQFF,TGTGCCAGTCAGCTGGCGAGGGGTACGGGTGAGCAGTTCTTC
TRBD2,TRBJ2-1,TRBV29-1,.,CSVDGTSGGSNEQFF,TGCAGCGTTGATGGGACTAGCGGGGGGTCAAATGAGCAGTTCTTC
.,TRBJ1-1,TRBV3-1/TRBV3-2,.,CASSPIGGVNTEAFF,TGTGCCAGCAGCCCTATAGGGGGGGTGAACACTGAAGCTTTCTTT
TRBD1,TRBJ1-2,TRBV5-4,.,CASSLNPGQVNRGYTF,TGTGCCAGCAGCCTAAACCCGGGACAGGTGAACCGGGGCTACACCTTC
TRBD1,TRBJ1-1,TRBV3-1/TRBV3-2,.,CASSQVYREVDRGPTEAFF,TGTGCCAGCAGCCAAGTGTATCGGGAAGTCGACAGGGGGCCCACTGAAGCTTTCTTT
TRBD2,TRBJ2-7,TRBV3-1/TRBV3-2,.,CASSQEGGDYEQYF,TGTGCCAGCAGCCAAGAGGGGGGGGATTACGAGCAGTACTTC
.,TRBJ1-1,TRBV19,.,CASSTKTGTEAFF,TGTGCCAGTAGTACAAAGACAGGCACTGAAGCTTTCTTT
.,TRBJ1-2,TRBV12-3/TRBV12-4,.,CASSPDRYGYTF,TGTGCCAGCAGTCCCGACAGGTATGGCTACACCTTC
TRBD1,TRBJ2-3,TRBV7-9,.,CASSPKGGQGATDTQYF,TGTGCCAGCAGCCCGAAGGGGGGACAGGGGGCGACAGATACGCAGTATTTT
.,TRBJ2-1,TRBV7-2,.,CASSDSTSNGDEQFF,TGTGCCAGCAGCGACTCAACTAGCAATGGAGATGAGCAGTTCTTC
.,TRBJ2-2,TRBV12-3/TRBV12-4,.,CASSVTSGELFF,TGTGCCAGCAGTGTGACATCCGGGGAGCTGTTTTTT
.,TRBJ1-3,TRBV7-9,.,CASSLKSSGNTIYF,TGTGCCAGCAGCTTAAAAAGCTCTGGAAACACCATATATTTT
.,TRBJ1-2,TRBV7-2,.,CASSLEVTDGYTF,TGTGCCAGCAGCTTAGAAGTCACTGATGGCTACACCTTC
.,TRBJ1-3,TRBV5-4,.,CASSLTLSGNTIYF,TGTGCCAGCAGCCTGACACTCTCTGGAAACACCATATATTTT
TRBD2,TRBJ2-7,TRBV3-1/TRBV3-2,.,CASSLGLVVDEQYF,TGTGCCAGCAGTCTGGGACTAGTTGTAGACGAGCAGTACTTC
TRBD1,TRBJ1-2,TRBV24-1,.,CATSEGQGDFYGYTF,TGTGCCACCAGTGAGGGACAGGGGGACTTCTATGGCTACACCTTC
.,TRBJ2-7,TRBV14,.,CASSQGPINEKQYF,TGTGCCAGCAGCCAAGGCCCCATAAATGAGAAGCAGTACTTC
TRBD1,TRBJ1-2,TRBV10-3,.,CAISESIGRKTGGNRGYTF,TGTGCCATCAGTGAGTCGATAGGGAGGAAGACAGGGGGCAATCGTGGCTACACCTTC
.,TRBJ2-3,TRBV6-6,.,CASSYDGRLGTDTQYF,TGTGCCAGCAGTTACGACGGACGCTTGGGCACAGATACGCAGTATTTT
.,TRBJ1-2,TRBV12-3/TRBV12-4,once,CASSFRNYGYTF,TGTGCCAGCAGTTTCAGAAACTATGGCTACACCTTC
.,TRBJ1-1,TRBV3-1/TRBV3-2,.,CASSQAPLDGNTEAFF,TGTGCCAGCAGCCAAGCACCCTTGGACGGGAACACTGAAGCTTTCTTT
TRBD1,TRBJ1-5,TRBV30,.,CAWRRKGQGDNQPQHF,TGTGCCTGGAGACGAAAGGGACAGGGGGACAATCAGCCCCAGCATTTT
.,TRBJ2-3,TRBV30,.,CAWRGTGHSTDTQYF,TGTGCCTGGAGGGGGACGGGTCATAGCACAGATACGCAGTATTTT
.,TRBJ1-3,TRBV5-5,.,CATSIGYGNTIYF,TGTGCCACCTCCATAGGATACGGAAACACCATATATTTT
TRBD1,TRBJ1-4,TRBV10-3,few,CAISEQAGGIENEKLFF,TGTGCCATCAGTGAACAGGCAGGGGGCATCGAAAATGAAAAACTGTTTTTT
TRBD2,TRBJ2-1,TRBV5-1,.,CASSSHLAGENEQFF,TGCGCCAGCAGCAGCCATCTAGCGGGGGAGAATGAGCAGTTCTTC
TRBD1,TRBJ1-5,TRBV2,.,CAGSSGTGGNQPQHF,TGTGCCGGATCATCCGGGACAGGGGGCAATCAGCCCCAGCATTTT
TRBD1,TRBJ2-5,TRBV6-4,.,CASSALMVSGGWETQYF,TGTGCCAGCAGTGCTTTAATGGTGTCAGGGGGATGGGAGACCCAGTACTTC
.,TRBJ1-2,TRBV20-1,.,CSATGTYGYTF,TGCAGTGCCACCGGGACGTATGGCTACACCTTC
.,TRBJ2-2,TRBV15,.,CATSSRVTGELFF,TGTGCCACCAGCAGCAGGGTCACCGGGGAGCTGTTTTTT
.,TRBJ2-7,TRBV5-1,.,CASSLVTGDYEQYF,TGCGCCAGCAGCTTGGTGACAGGTGACTACGAGCAGTACTTC
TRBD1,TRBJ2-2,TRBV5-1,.,CASSPVWTGGGGELFF,TGCGCCAGCAGCCCTGTGTGGACAGGTGGGGGAGGGGAGCTGTTTTTT
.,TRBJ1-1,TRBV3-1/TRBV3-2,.,CASSQVTLTSTEAFF,TGTGCCAGCAGCCAAGTAACATTAACGAGCACTGAAGCTTTCTTT
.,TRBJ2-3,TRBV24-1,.,CATSDFLRGDTQYF,TGTGCCACCAGTGATTTTTTAAGGGGAGATACGCAGTATTTT
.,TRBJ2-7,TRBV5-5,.,CASSLSLVYEQYF,TGTGCCAGCAGCTTAAGCCTGGTCTACGAGCAGTACTTC
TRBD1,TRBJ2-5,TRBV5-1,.,CASSRATGEFQTQYF,TGCGCCAGCAGCCGCGCGACAGGGGAGTTTCAGACCCAGTACTTC
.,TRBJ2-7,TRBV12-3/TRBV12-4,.,CASSSIYEQYF,TGTGCCAGCAGTTCAATTTACGAGCAGTACTTC
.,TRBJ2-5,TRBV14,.,CASSDRLWETQYF,TGTGCCAGCAGCGACAGGTTGTGGGAGACCCAGTACTTC
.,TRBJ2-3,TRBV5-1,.,CASSELPPDTQYF,TGCGCCAGCAGCGAACTCCCCCCAGATACGCAGTATTTT
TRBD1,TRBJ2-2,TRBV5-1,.,CASSFLDRGRGELFF,TGCGCCAGCAGCTTCTTGGACAGGGGGAGAGGGGAGCTGTTTTTT